The 20 T cell receptor beta chains below come from one sample, sequenced in a study of graft-versus-host responses after intestinal transplantation. Their antigens remain unidentified. Only in-frame clones appear in the TCRdb table, and some are missing; sequencing was by immunoSEQ multiplex PCR. The table lists 39,000 or so clones, more than 85% of them singletons. Sequenced here: unstimulated CD8+ T cells sorted from spleen or lymph node cells, sampled before transplant. These receptors originate from a human donor who was the organ donor for an intestinal transplant.

The chain couples TRBV23-1 to TRBJ2-7; maybe TRBD1 (5 bases). TRBV23-1 is an ORF, with its function uncertain. The CDR3 sequence is 18 residues long. Trimming cost V 0 bases and J 4 bases, with 22 bases left between them. The CDR3 coding sequence is TGCGCCAGCAGTCAATCAGGGCCCCGCAGGGCCCGGTTATACGAGCAGTACTTC. Residues: CASSQSGPRRARLYEQYF.

The J gene is TRBJ2-6, the V gene TRBV5-1, with 8 positions matching TRBD1. The germline CDR1 and CDR2 sequences are SGHRS and YFSETQ. J was trimmed by 2 bases and V by 3 bases; bases with no gene match: 7. The length of the CDR3 is 17 residues. CDR3 sequence reads: CASSSRDRRPGANVLTF. For the CDR3, the DNA is TGCGCCAGCAGCTCCCGGGACAGGCGGCCTGGGGCCAACGTCCTGACTTTC.

The V gene is TRBV7-9, the J gene TRBJ1-1; TRBD1 might be the D (5 bases). Looked up from germline, CDR1 is SEHNR and CDR2 is FQNEAQ (reference sequence). The CDR3 spans 15 residues. Trimming removed 1 base at V and 2 bases at J, with 11 bases between. The CDR3 spells CASSLGAGANTEAFF. The CDR3 bases are TGTGCCAGCAGCTTAGGGGCCGGGGCTAACACTGAAGCTTTCTTT.

The rearrangement joins TRBV9 to TRBJ1-2; TRBD1 matches at 7 bases. This CDR3 has 16 residues. V dropped 0 bases and J dropped 1; count of bases not matched to a gene: 6. CDR1 and CDR2 (germline): SGDLS, YYNGEE. CDR3 nucleotide sequence: TGTGCCAGCAGCGTAGGGCCGGGACAGATTAACTATGGCTACACCTTC. Amino acid sequence: CASSVGPGQINYGYTF.

The chain joins TRBV9 to TRBJ2-1, with 12 bases lining up with TRBD2. The CDR3 has 17 amino acids. Germline CDR1 and CDR2: SGDLS and YYNGEE. V gave up 3 bases and J gave up 3 bases; unmatched junction bases: 7. Written as DNA, the CDR3 is TGTGCCAGCAGCGCCGAGGGGACTAGCGGGTTCTACAATGAGCAGTTCTTC. It codes for CASSAEGTSGFYNEQFF.

The chain links TRBV10-3 to TRBJ2-6, with 7 bases aligning to TRBD1. The CDR3 totals 17 residues. The germline CDR1 and CDR2 sequences are ENHRY and SYGVKD. V lost 7 bases and J lost 0; bases outside the gene matches: 9. This CDR3 reads CAITPTGMSSGANVLTF. CDR3 DNA sequence: TGTGCCATCACCCCGACAGGGATGAGCTCTGGGGCCAACGTCCTGACTTTC.

The chain couples TRBV27 to TRBJ1-4; maybe TRBD1 (6 bases). From germline, CDR1 is MNHEY and CDR2 SMNVEV (reference sequence). V was cut by 1 base and J by 10 bases, with 19 bases left in between. The CDR3 sequence is 16 residues long. CDR3 nucleotides: TGTGCCAGCAGTTTATTGCGGGACATTCCACCCGGAAAACTGTTTTTT. Protein: CASSLLRDIPPGKLFF.

V and J are TRBV4-1 and TRBJ2-2; 8 bases agree with TRBD2. The CDR3 spans 15 residues. The V gene's germline CDR1 is MGHRA and CDR2 YSYEKL. V was pared by 4 bases and J by 7 bases, with 8 bases of the junction left unmatched. The CDR3 region is CASSPRGGTLGELFF. CDR3 in DNA: TGCGCCAGCAGCCCACGGGGGGGGACTCTCGGGGAGCTGTTTTTT.

The chain recombines TRBV28 with TRBJ1-5; no clear D gene. V lost 2 bases and J lost 5, with 10 bases in between. This CDR3 contains 14 residues. Germline loops: CDR1 MDHEN, CDR2 SYDVKM. The CDR3 protein is CASSLDRADQPQHF. Here the CDR3 DNA reads TGTGCCAGCAGTTTAGACCGGGCGGATCAGCCCCAGCATTTT.

The chain employs TRBV12-5 and TRBJ1-1, with 10 bases lining up with TRBD1. Per germline, CDR1 LGHNT and CDR2 FRNRAP. V shed 3 bases, J shed 5 bases, and the junction held 6 bases outside the gene matches. The CDR3 spans 15 residues. CDR3 amino acids: CASGFTGTGETEAFF. The CDR3 coding sequence is TGTGCTAGTGGTTTCACCGGGACAGGGGAAACTGAAGCTTTCTTT.

The chain is built from TRBV29-1 and TRBJ2-1; the D is unclear. The germline V gene has CDR1 SQVTM and CDR2 ANQGSEA. The CDR3 spans 11 residues. V was trimmed by 5 bases and J by 5 bases, leaving 7 bases between them. Written as DNA, the CDR3 is TGCAGCGTTCGGTGGGACAATGAGCAGTTCTTC. Translated, it gives CSVRWDNEQFF.

The V gene is TRBV30, the J gene TRBJ2-1; TRBD1 aligns across 8 bases. From germline, CDR1 is GTSNPN and CDR2 SVGIG (reference sequence). After removal of 4 bases from V and 7 bases from J, the junction contained 6 bases not matched to a gene. The CDR3 is 13 amino acids. CDR3 bases: TGTGCCTGGACTGGACAGGGAGATAATGAGCAGTTCTTC. This encodes CAWTGQGDNEQFF. Drawing the rest from reference TRBV30 and TRBJ2-1, the complete variable domain is SQTIHQWPATLVQPVGSPLSLECTVEGTSNPNLYWYRQAAGRGLQLLFYSVGIGQISSEVPQNLSASRPQDRQFILSSKKLLLSDSGFYLCAWTGQGDNEQFFGPGTRLTVL.

The chain couples TRBV5-1 to TRBJ1-5, with no clear D. The CDR3 length is 14 residues. CDR1 is SGHRS, CDR2 YFSETQ, per germline. V was cut by 0 bases and J by 3 bases, with 7 bases left in between. CDR3 in DNA: TGCGCCAGCAGCTTGGGCGGGCACAATCAGCCCCAGCATTTT. Its protein is CASSLGGHNQPQHF.

This chain links TRBV4-3 with TRBJ1-2; 11 nucleotides match TRBD1. The CDR3 is made up of 15 amino acids. Germline CDR1 LGHNA, CDR2 YSLEER. The V gene end was trimmed by 0 bases and the J gene end by 8 bases; junction bases not matched to a gene: 5. DNA for the CDR3: TGCGCCAGCAGCCAAGATGGGACAGGGGGATACGGCTACACCTTC. It translates to CASSQDGTGGYGYTF.

The chain couples TRBV5-1 to TRBJ1-6; possibly TRBD1 for D (5 bases). V lost 0 bases, J lost 8 bases, and 6 bases lay in between. This CDR3 is 13 amino acids long. Per the germline V gene, CDR1 is SGHRS and CDR2 is YFSETQ. CDR3 amino acids: CASSLVGDSPLHF. DNA for the CDR3: TGCGCCAGCAGCTTGGTGGGGGATTCACCCCTCCACTTT.

This chain connects TRBV5-4 to TRBJ2-7, with unresolved D. The CDR3 covers 12 residues. Trimming took off 4 bases at V and 2 bases at J, with 7 bases between the two ends. Germline V gene lookup returns CDR1 SGHNT and CDR2 YYREEE (reference sequence). The CDR3 DNA reads as TGTGCCAGCAGCGCAACTCCCTACGAGCAGTACTTC. It translates to CASSATPYEQYF. The full variable domain, rest sourced from reference TRBV5-4 and TRBJ2-7, is ETGVTQSPTHLIKTRGQQVTLRCSSQSGHNTVSWYQQALGQGPQFIFQYYREEENGRGNFPPRFSGLQFPNYSSELNVNALELDDSALYLCASSATPYEQYFGPGTRLTVT.

For this clone: Other DNA sequences within the sample encode an identical CDR3. The chain has TRBV27 and TRBJ2-6; D is ambiguous. Deletions cut 0 bases from V and 4 bases from J, with 1 base between. This CDR3 is 13 amino acids long. Per the germline V gene, CDR1 is MNHEY and CDR2 is SMNVEV (reference sequence). The CDR3 loop is CASSLSGANVLTF. The CDR3 bases are TGTGCCAGCAGTTTATCCGGGGCCAACGTCCTGACTTTC. Supplemented by reference TRBV27 and TRBJ2-6, the full variable domain reads EAQVTQNPRYLITVTGKKLTVTCSQNMNHEYMSWYRQDPGLGLRQIYYSMNVEVTDKGDVPEGYKVSRKEKRNFPLILESPSPNQTSLYFCASSLSGANVLTFGAGSRLTVL.

The chain combines TRBV19 with TRBJ2-7; possibly TRBD1 or TRBD2 for D (7 bases each). V lost 6 bases and J lost 4, with 13 bases in between. The germline gives CDR1 LNHDA, CDR2 SQIVND (reference sequence). The CDR3 contains 13 residues. The CDR3, as DNA: TGTGCCAGTAGCTTTCAGGGGGGGTACGAGCAGTACTTC. Translation gives CASSFQGGYEQYF.

The rearrangement joins TRBV6-5 to TRBJ1-4, with D maybe TRBD1 (6 bases). CDR1 and CDR2 from the germline V gene are MNHEY and SVGAGI. With 6 bases removed from V and 3 bases from J, the gap between germline ends came to 14 bases. This CDR3 is 15 amino acids long. CDR3 amino acids: CASSPTGGSNEKLFF. The DNA of the CDR3 is TGTGCCAGCAGCCCAACGGGGGGCTCTAATGAAAAACTGTTTTTT.

This clone appeared once. The chain couples TRBV27 to TRBJ2-2; D is uncertain. Germline lookup yields CDR1 MNHEY and CDR2 SMNVEV (reference sequence). The CDR3 is 12 amino acids. V lost 3 bases to trimming and J lost 8 bases, with 7 bases between them. CDR3 nucleotides: TGTGCCAGCAGTTTCCCGACAGGGGAGCTGTTTTTT. Translating it yields CASSFPTGELFF.